The sample holds a few counts of the clone carrying this T cell receptor beta chain. This record belongs to a study of blood T cell repertoires in COVID-19. Study-wide background: Specimens from acute and convalescent COVID-19 originated in the United States, Italy and Spain. The analysed material was cDNA or gDNA that came from T cells, B-cell-depleted T cells, or PBMCs.

Authors' processing steps: Amplified reference gene primers provided the basis for estimating nucleated cell counts. Here immunoSEQ multiplex PCR was the method, and the copy in TCRdb shows in-frame clones only, minus some. That table gives V, J and clone size, and the DNA gave D and trimming. This sample has approximately 90,000 clones, with 75% to 90% found just once. The V end was cut by 0 bases, the J end by 4 bases, with 15 bases between. Germline values: CDR1 SQVTM, CDR2 ANQGSEA. This CDR3 spans 15 amino acids. The chain uses TRBV29-1 and TRBJ2-5; TRBD2 is a possible D gene (6 bases). Input material: peripheral blood. The origin of this receptor is a man in his fifties or sixties with acute or convalescent COVID-19. The CDR3 DNA follows: TGCAGCGTTGAAGATCACGGAGGGAGAGGAGAGACCCAGTACTTC. This codes for CSVEDHGGRGETQYF.